Below are 20 T cell receptor beta chains sequenced from a single sample in a study of shared clonotypes between healthy human individuals. As defined, naive CD8 cells were CD45RO-negative and positively selected for CCR7, with terminally differentiated effector memory CD45RA+ cells excluded. Some clones are missing from TCRdb's copy, which holds only in-frame ones; the method was immunoSEQ multiplex PCR. The sample lists some 630,000 clones, about 95% occurring once. Sequencing used naive CD8+ T cells sorted from blood. The receptors were gathered from a woman aged 30 to 39 in good health.

J is TRBJ2-7 and V is TRBV27; D remains unclear. The CDR3 runs 13 residues. V lost 2 bases, J lost 0 bases, and 5 bases lay in between. Germline assignment: CDR1 MNHEY and CDR2 SMNVEV (reference sequence). CDR3 sequence: CASSLQVSYEQYF. The DNA for the CDR3 is TGTGCCAGCAGTTTACAAGTCTCCTACGAGCAGTACTTC.

The chain recombines TRBV5-1 with TRBJ2-2, with a weak D call TRBD2 (5 bases). The CDR3 runs to 16 residues. Trimming took off 2 bases at V and 0 bases at J, with 11 bases between the two ends. CDR1 and CDR2 (germline): SGHRS, YFSETQ. CDR3 nucleotide sequence: TGCGCCAGCAGCTTTTTGGGCGGGTCGAACACCGGGGAGCTGTTTTTT. Amino acids: CASSFLGGSNTGELFF.

The chain links TRBV29-1 to TRBJ2-1, with no clear D. Germline-derived CDR1 and CDR2 are SQVTM and ANQGSEA. Trimming left V 1 base short and J 7 bases short, with 8 bases between. CDR3 length equals 12 residues. In DNA form, the CDR3 reads TGCAGCGTTGAAGGACTTCCGAATGAGCAGTTCTTC. Translated, it gives CSVEGLPNEQFF.

This chain uses TRBV11-2 with TRBJ2-7, with 7 bases identical to TRBD2. Germline V gives CDR1 SGHAT, CDR2 FQNNGV. J lost 5 bases, V lost 5 bases, and 15 bases had no gene match. The CDR3 loop spans 16 amino acids. For the CDR3, the DNA is TGTGCCAGCAGCGCTCGGGACTACCTCTTGCTTAACGAGCAGTACTTC. It codes for CASSARDYLLLNEQYF. The variable domain in full, with the rest retrieved from reference TRBV11-2 and TRBJ2-7, is EAGVAQSPRYKIIEKRQSVAFWCNPISGHATLYWYQQILGQGPKLLIQFQNNGVVDDSQLPKDRFSAERLKGVDSTLKIQPAKLEDSAVYLCASSARDYLLLNEQYFGPGTRLTVT.

The chain is built from TRBV9 and TRBJ2-2; TRBD1 or TRBD2 may be the D gene (6 bases each). Germline assignment: CDR1 SGDLS and CDR2 YYNGEE. The germline V and J ends were trimmed by 6 bases and 2 bases, with 11 bases remaining between them. This CDR3 is 14 amino acids long. In DNA, the CDR3 is TGTGCCAGCACCGGGGGCAGAAACACCGGGGAGCTGTTTTTT. The encoded protein is CASTGGRNTGELFF.

The rearrangement joins TRBV27 to TRBJ1-1; TRBD1 matches 10 bases. This CDR3 comprises 15 residues. V dropped 5 bases and J dropped 4; count of bases not matched to a gene: 7. Germline V CDR1 and CDR2: MNHEY, SMNVEV (reference sequence). For the CDR3, the DNA is TGTGCCAGCAGTATAAGACAGGGGGCTGGCACTGAAGCTTTCTTT. Protein product: CASSIRQGAGTEAFF.

The rearrangement links TRBV11-2 to TRBJ2-5; D perhaps matches TRBD1 (5 bases). This CDR3 comprises 15 residues. The germline V and J ends were trimmed by 7 bases and 2 bases, with 17 bases remaining between them. CDR1 is SGHAT, CDR2 FQNNGV, per germline. The CDR3 region is CASTLGHSIQETQYF. The CDR3 nucleotides read TGTGCCAGCACCCTCGGACACTCTATTCAAGAGACCCAGTACTTC.

The V and J genes are TRBV7-8 and TRBJ2-1; 7 bases map to TRBD2. The CDR3 runs 16 residues. Trimming removed 1 base from V and 3 bases from J; junction bases left unmatched: 6. The germline V gene has CDR1 SGHVS and CDR2 FQNEAQ. The CDR3 spells CASSLVSGHLYNEQFF. The DNA for the CDR3 is TGTGCCAGCAGCTTAGTTAGCGGGCACCTCTACAATGAGCAGTTCTTC.

This chain uses TRBV2 with TRBJ2-7; TRBD2 matches 9 bases. The CDR3 runs to 16 residues. The trim removed 1 base at V and 4 bases at J, leaving 8 bases unmatched. CDR1 is SNHLY and CDR2 is FYNNEI in the germline V gene. CDR3 DNA: TGTGCCAGCAGTGAAGGACTTAGCGGGAGTGGTTACGAGCAGTACTTC. This codes for CASSEGLSGSGYEQYF. The whole variable domain, remainder taken from reference TRBV2 and TRBJ2-7, is EPEVTQTPSHQVTQMGQEVILRCVPISNHLYFYWYRQILGQKVEFLVSFYNNEISEKSEIFDDQFSVERPDGSNFTLKIRSTKLEDSAMYFCASSEGLSGSGYEQYFGPGTRLTVT.

In regard to this clone: This CDR3 is also generated by other DNA sequences in the sample. The chain combines TRBV19 with TRBJ1-5; D ambiguous. The V end was cut by 3 bases, the J end by 0 bases, with 9 bases between. Germline CDR1 is LNHDA and CDR2 is SQIVND (reference sequence). CDR3 length: 15 residues. In nucleotides, the CDR3 is TGTGCCAGTAGTATCACCCCTTATAGCAATCAGCCCCAGCATTTT. Translation gives CASSITPYSNQPQHF.

This rearrangement joins TRBV27 to TRBJ2-7; D possibly uses TRBD1 or TRBD2 (5 bases each). The CDR3 is 14 amino acids. V lost 3 bases, J lost 6 bases, and 15 bases lay in between. Germline CDR1 and CDR2: MNHEY and SMNVEV (reference sequence). CDR3 in DNA: TGTGCCAGCAGTTTCGTTAGGGACGGCTCCGAGCAGTACTTC. Its translation: CASSFVRDGSEQYF.

A note on this clone: Other DNA sequences in the same sample also yield this CDR3. CDR3: CASSLGGRSEQYF. CDR3 in DNA: TGTGCCAGCAGTTTGGGAGGGAGGTCCGAGCAGTACTTC. V usage is TRBV27 and J usage is TRBJ2-7; TRBD2 matches 7 bases. With V trimmed by 3 bases and J by 6 bases, 5 bases remained unmatched. The CDR3 loop spans 13 amino acids. The germline V gene has CDR1 MNHEY and CDR2 SMNVEV (reference sequence).

The V and J genes are TRBV27 and TRBJ2-1, with unresolved D. This CDR3 has 12 residues. The ends were cut back, 4 bases at V and 7 bases at J, with 8 bases in the middle. Germline V gene sequence: CDR1 MNHEY, CDR2 SMNVEV (reference sequence). CDR3 loop: CASSSDLNEQFF. As DNA, the CDR3 is TGTGCCAGCAGTTCCGACCTAAATGAGCAGTTCTTC.

This chain uses TRBV15 with TRBJ1-4; D remains unclear. Looked up from germline, CDR1 is LNHNV and CDR2 is YYDKDF (reference sequence). Trimming shortened V by 0 bases and J by 0 bases, and 11 bases separated the two germline ends. This CDR3 has 17 residues. The CDR3 loop reads CATSREAAIATNEKLFF. Here the CDR3 DNA reads TGTGCCACCAGCAGAGAAGCAGCAATAGCAACTAATGAAAAACTGTTTTTT.

To note about this clone: The sample carries other DNA sequences with the same CDR3. CDR3 bases: TGTGCCAGCAGCTTACGGGACAGTAGACAAGAGACCCAGTACTTC. Protein sequence: CASSLRDSRQETQYF. J is TRBJ2-5 and V is TRBV7-9, with 7 bases fitting TRBD1. The germline CDR1 and CDR2 sequences are SEHNR and FQNEAQ (reference sequence). This CDR3 has 15 amino acids. The J segment lost 2 bases and the V segment lost 2 bases, leaving 5 bases of the junction unmatched.

V is TRBV29-1 and J is TRBJ2-1; D may be TRBD2 (6 bases). Germline values: CDR1 SQVTM, CDR2 ANQGSEA. The CDR3 covers 11 residues. In DNA form, the CDR3 reads TGCACCGGGTGGGGGGACAATGAGCAGTTCTTC. Translated, it gives CTGWGDNEQFF.

V and J are TRBV5-6 and TRBJ1-5; D possibly corresponds to TRBD1 (5 bases). CDR1 is SGHDT and CDR2 is YYEEEE in the germline V gene. Trimming stripped 4 bases from V and 1 base from J, with 12 bases between. The CDR3 sequence is 15 residues long. Here the CDR3 DNA reads TGTGCCAGCAGCGCGCAGGGCGCGAGCAATCAGCCCCAGCATTTT. Protein: CASSAQGASNQPQHF.

This clone was seen a few times. The CDR3 region has the DNA TGCGCCAGCAGCTTGAGGGGACACACTGAAGCTTTCTTT. This translates into CASSLRGHTEAFF. The chain recombines TRBV5-1 with TRBJ1-1, with a tentative D call TRBD1 (5 bases). The CDR3 length is 13 residues. Looked up from germline, CDR1 is SGHRS and CDR2 is YFSETQ. Between the trimmed V and J ends, which lost 1 base and 3 bases, there was a span of 7 bases.

V gene TRBV11-1 combines with J gene TRBJ2-1, with D perhaps TRBD2 (5 bases). The germline V gene has CDR1 SGHAT and CDR2 FQDESV (reference sequence). V shed 3 bases and J shed 8 bases, with 14 bases lying between them. This CDR3 region has 14 residues. CDR3: CASSFAGPADEQFF. CDR3 DNA sequence: TGTGCCAGCAGCTTCGCGGGCCCGGCCGATGAGCAGTTCTTC.

The chain is built from TRBV6-5 and TRBJ2-2; 9 bases are a match to TRBD2. Germline V CDR1 and CDR2: MNHEY, SVGAGI. Trimming cost V 4 bases and J 5 bases; bases outside gene matches: 2. This CDR3 contains 14 residues. CDR3 residues: CASSFLAGTGELFF. As DNA, the CDR3 is TGTGCCAGCAGTTTTCTAGCGGGAACCGGGGAGCTGTTTTTT.